Listed below are T cell receptor beta chains from one sample, sequenced in a study of T-cell memory formation after mild COVID-19. Each CDR3 protein gets one entry after TCRdb re-called the 5' RACE reads with MiXCR. The table shows roughly 89,000 distinct CDR3 sequences, with about 13% occurring only once. Sequencing was done on a sample of PBMCs or a T cell subset sorted from them (not recorded which). The origin of the receptors is an adult woman who had mild COVID-19 (a few samples of this study predate the infection). Cell type and time point are not known. The CDR3 runs from the conserved cysteine through the conserved F or W. The D gene is left open where the match is weak.

V gene	D gene	J gene	CDR3 protein
TRBV4-1	.	TRBJ2-7	CASSQNRLEQYF
TRBV4-1	.	TRBJ2-7	CASSQDRTESSYEQYF
TRBV7-3	TRBD2	TRBJ2-1	CASSLEGGPNNEQFF
TRBV13	TRBD2	TRBJ2-3	CASSLLAGSKDTQYF
TRBV29-1	.	TRBJ2-5	CSVHPRGQETQYF
TRBV24-1	.	TRBJ2-1	CATSGGTSTSPNEQFF
TRBV12-3/TRBV12-4	.	TRBJ2-1	CASSSPYRDQRDNEQFF
TRBV7-9	TRBD2	TRBJ2-3	CASSPPTSGGTDTQYF
TRBV15	.	TRBJ1-5	CATSRLRGSNQPQHF
TRBV29-1	TRBD2	TRBJ2-7	CSVELGGEQYF
TRBV5-1	TRBD1	TRBJ2-3	CASRGTGEVGDTQYF
TRBV20-1	TRBD2	TRBJ2-7	CSARDLLAGVSSYEQYF
TRBV2	.	TRBJ1-2	CASNHALGYGYTF
TRBV4-2	.	TRBJ1-4	CASMRPGHLKEKLFF
TRBV29-1	.	TRBJ2-1	CSVDRRSYNEQFF
TRBV29-1	TRBD2	TRBJ2-3	CSVDEVGTSGNTQYF
TRBV7-9	.	TRBJ2-1	CASSLGTNGYNEQFF
TRBV19	.	TRBJ2-1	CASTNPPGNEQFF
TRBV4-2	TRBD2	TRBJ2-7	CASSQDRYLAGAGYEQYF
TRBV13	.	TRBJ2-3	CASSYQTGVTDTQYF
TRBV6-5	TRBD2	TRBJ2-3	CASSYSLVTGTSGIRYF
TRBV20-1	.	TRBJ2-7	CSASASLNSYEQYF
TRBV7-9	.	TRBJ2-7	CASSLDYGLYEQYF
TRBV9	TRBD1	TRBJ2-7	CASSVSGGDEQYF
TRBV13	.	TRBJ2-1	CASSARLVDEQFF
TRBV5-6	.	TRBJ2-1	CASSLGTGLAYNEQFF
TRBV5-8	.	TRBJ2-3	CASSPISDTQYF
TRBV29-1	.	TRBJ2-7	CSVVGSNKGSYEQYF
TRBV7-9	.	TRBJ2-6	CASSSPQGRTGANVLTF
TRBV20-1	.	TRBJ1-1	CSASRSYTEAFF
TRBV2	.	TRBJ2-5	CASSRSTEEARETQYF
TRBV4-3	TRBD1	TRBJ1-1	CASSPRDRELNTEAFF
TRBV6-2/TRBV6-3	TRBD1	TRBJ1-6	CASSYPGTEEVLLHF
TRBV15	.	TRBJ1-1	CATSRALENTEAFF
TRBV10-2	.	TRBJ2-1	CASSVSQEYNEQFF
TRBV7-9	TRBD1	TRBJ1-1	CASSARQGWSEAFF
TRBV12-3/TRBV12-4	.	TRBJ1-1	CASSSLDYTEAFF
TRBV7-9	TRBD1	TRBJ2-1	CASASDRLAEGYNEQFF
TRBV20-1	TRBD2	TRBJ2-1	CSARASLVPGGGPNEQFF
TRBV19	TRBD2	TRBJ2-1	CASSLGTSGPYNEQFF
TRBV6-2/TRBV6-3	.	TRBJ1-2	CASSYPLDVWDGYTF
TRBV10-3	TRBD1	TRBJ2-5	CAMGTGWETQYF
TRBV4-1	.	TRBJ2-7	CASSHPAGYEQYF
TRBV9	.	TRBJ2-3	CASSPNQLSTDTQYF
TRBV7-7	.	TRBJ2-5	CASSLSTETQETQYF
TRBV20-1	TRBD1	TRBJ1-2	CSASLGQGIGNYGYTF
TRBV11-2	TRBD2	TRBJ2-2	CASSSQLSGGAGELFF
TRBV12-3/TRBV12-4	TRBD1	TRBJ1-2	CASIGGTGGVLDYGYTF
TRBV7-2	TRBD2	TRBJ2-1	CASTPPGEGSNYNEQFF
TRBV5-1	.	TRBJ2-7	CASGEGDYEQYF
TRBV6-2/TRBV6-3	TRBD2	TRBJ2-3	CASSRGLADTDTQYF
TRBV12-3/TRBV12-4	TRBD1	TRBJ2-1	CASSLAPGQGIVVYTGEQFF
TRBV6-6	TRBD2	TRBJ2-5	CASSQLAGTETQYF
TRBV7-8	.	TRBJ2-5	CASSTNTDAETQYF
TRBV7-8	TRBD2	TRBJ2-3	CASSMDPGLVGNTQYF
TRBV30	.	TRBJ2-2	CAWRLNPGELFF
TRBV12-3/TRBV12-4	.	TRBJ2-7	CASSLVVGGGEQYF